Only one count was recorded for the clone carrying this T cell receptor beta chain. Uncontrolled infections, other autoimmune diseases, pregnancy or lactation led to exclusion of patients. This sample is drawn from a study of T cells in Graves' hyperthyroidism and ophthalmopathy. RNA transcripts served as the template for amplifying TCR beta CDR3 regions. The HTBI primer set drove a first-round RT-PCR of the TCR CDR3. In TCRdb, the multiplex PCR reads were re-called with MiXCR into one record per CDR3 protein. The data hold about 250,000 distinct CDR3 sequences, with around 20% observed a single time. Source material: blood. The TCR originated in a man aged 25 to 40 with Graves' ophthalmopathy.

CDR3 amino acids: CASSATSDGTDTQYF. CDR3 bases: TGTGCCAGCAGCGCGACTAGTGATGGCACAGATACGCAGTATTTT. The chain couples TRBV9 to TRBJ2-3; weak D call: TRBD2 (6 bases). Germline V gene sequence: CDR1 SGDLS, CDR2 YYNGEE. The CDR3 runs to 15 residues. Trimming shortened V by 3 bases and J by 1 base, and 12 bases separated the two germline ends.